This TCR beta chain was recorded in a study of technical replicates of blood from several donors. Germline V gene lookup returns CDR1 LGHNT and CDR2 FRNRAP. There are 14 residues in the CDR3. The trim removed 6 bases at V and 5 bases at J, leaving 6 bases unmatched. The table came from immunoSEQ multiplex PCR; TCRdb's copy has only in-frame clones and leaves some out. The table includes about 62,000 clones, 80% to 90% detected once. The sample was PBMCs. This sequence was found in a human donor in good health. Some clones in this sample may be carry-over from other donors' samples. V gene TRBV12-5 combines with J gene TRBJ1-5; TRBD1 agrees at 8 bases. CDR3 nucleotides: TGTGCTAGTGGGTCGGACAGGGCCGATCAGCCCCAGCATTTT. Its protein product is CASGSDRADQPQHF.